A single sample is the source of the 5 T cell receptor beta chains below, sequenced in a study of CD8+ T cells in alopecia areata. The authors extracted RNA and reverse transcribed it into cDNA as the sequencing template. Here immunoSEQ multiplex PCR was the method, and the copy in TCRdb shows in-frame clones only, minus some. The table has 90,000 to 130,000 clones, 59% seen once; the top ten hold about 20%. Sequenced input: CD8+ T cells sorted from blood. Receptor source: a human donor in good health.

This clone is a singleton in its sample. The rearrangement links TRBV25-1 to TRBJ1-4; D is perhaps TRBD1 (6 bases). Trimming removed 1 base from V and 5 bases from J, with 11 bases in between. This CDR3 spans 15 amino acids. Germline lookup yields CDR1 MGHDK and CDR2 SYGVNS. In DNA form, the CDR3 reads TGTGCCAGCAGTGAATCCGGACAGCTAAATGAAAAACTGTTTTTT. It yields the protein CASSESGQLNEKLFF.

For the CDR3, the DNA is TGTGCCAGCATCACGAGCGGGGCCCTCTCCTACAATGAGCAGTTCTTC. Amino acid sequence: CASITSGALSYNEQFF. The chain combines TRBV11-2 with TRBJ2-1; 7 positions agree with TRBD2. Trimming removed 7 bases from V and 0 bases from J; junction bases left unmatched: 9. CDR3 length: 16 residues. Germline lookup yields CDR1 SGHAT and CDR2 FQNNGV.

This clone is deemed medium-sized (0.01 to 0.1%). The J gene is TRBJ2-1, the V gene TRBV5-1, with 10 bases identical to TRBD1. CDR3 size: 15 residues. With 4 bases clipped from V and 8 bases from J, the junction kept 9 bases outside the gene matches. Germline assignment: CDR1 SGHRS and CDR2 YFSETQ. The CDR3 nucleotides read TGCGCCAGCAGCCCTGGGACAGGGGATTTAGATGAGCAGTTCTTC. This codes for CASSPGTGDLDEQFF.

This sequence joins TRBV5-1 and TRBJ1-6; D unresolved. V lost 0 bases and J 0 bases, leaving 10 bases between the germline ends. The CDR3 consists of 17 residues. Looked up from germline, CDR1 is SGHRS and CDR2 is YFSETQ. The CDR3 loop reads CASSLEPQSSYNSPLHF. Here the CDR3 DNA reads TGCGCCAGCAGCTTGGAACCACAGAGCTCCTATAATTCACCCCTCCACTTT.

This chain uses TRBV29-1 with TRBJ2-7; D is perhaps TRBD2 (7 bases). Germline-derived CDR1 and CDR2 are SQVTM and ANQGSEA. The CDR3 extends over 14 amino acids. V lost 1 base, J lost 3 bases, and 13 bases lay in between. CDR3 DNA sequence: TGCAGCGTTGAAGGGTGGGGGGGCGGCTACGAGCAGTACTTC. Protein sequence: CSVEGWGGGYEQYF.